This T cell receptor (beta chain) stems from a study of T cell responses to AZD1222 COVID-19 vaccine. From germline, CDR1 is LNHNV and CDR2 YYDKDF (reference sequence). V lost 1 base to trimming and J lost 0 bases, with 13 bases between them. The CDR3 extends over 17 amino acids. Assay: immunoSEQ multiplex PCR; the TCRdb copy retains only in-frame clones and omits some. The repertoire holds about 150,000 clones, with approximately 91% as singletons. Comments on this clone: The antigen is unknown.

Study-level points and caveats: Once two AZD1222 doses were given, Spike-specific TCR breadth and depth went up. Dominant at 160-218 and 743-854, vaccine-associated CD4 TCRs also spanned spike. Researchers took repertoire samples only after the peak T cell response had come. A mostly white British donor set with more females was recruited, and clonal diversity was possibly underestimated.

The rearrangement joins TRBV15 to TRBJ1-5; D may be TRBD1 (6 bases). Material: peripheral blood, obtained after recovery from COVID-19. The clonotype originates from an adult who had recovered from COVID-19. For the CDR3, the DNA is TGTGCCACCAGCAGAGGGAAGGGGGTCTATAGCAATCAGCCCCAGCATTTT. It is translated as CATSRGKGVYSNQPQHF.